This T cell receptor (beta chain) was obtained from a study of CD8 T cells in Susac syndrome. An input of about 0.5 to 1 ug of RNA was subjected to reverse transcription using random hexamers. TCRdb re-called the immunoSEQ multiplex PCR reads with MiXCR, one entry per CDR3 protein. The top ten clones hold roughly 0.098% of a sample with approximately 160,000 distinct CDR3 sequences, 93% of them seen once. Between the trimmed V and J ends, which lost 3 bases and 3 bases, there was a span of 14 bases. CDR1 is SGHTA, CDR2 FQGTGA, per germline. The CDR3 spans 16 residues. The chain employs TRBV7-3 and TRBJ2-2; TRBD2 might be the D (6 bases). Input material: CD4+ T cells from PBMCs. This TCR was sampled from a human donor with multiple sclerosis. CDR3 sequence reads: CASSFSGLGDTGELFF. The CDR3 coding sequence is TGTGCCAGCAGCTTTTCGGGACTCGGGGACACCGGGGAGCTGTTTTTT.